This T cell receptor beta chain is from a study of blood T cell repertoires in COVID-19. Overall study context: There were acute and convalescent COVID-19 samples, and they came from the United States, Italy and Spain.

Clinical history as reported by participants underpinned cohort assignment. Two negative PCRs, clearance, or symptom resolution had been documented for recovered Cohort 3 donors. V lost 4 bases, J lost 8 bases, and 18 bases lay in between. CDR3 length: 16 amino acids. Germline loops: CDR1 LNHDA, CDR2 SQIVND (reference sequence). Sequenced by immunoSEQ multiplex PCR; TCRdb stores in-frame clones only, minus some. The profile shows some 290,000 clones, just under 90% of them singletons. The chain combines TRBV19 with TRBJ1-6; D may be TRBD1 (5 bases). The sequence came from a young woman who had recovered from COVID-19. The source material was PBMCs or T cells enriched from blood (not recorded which). The CDR3, as DNA: TGTGCCAGTAGTACCGCTGGGGGGTGGAAGGATTCACCCCTCCACTTT. Protein: CASSTAGGWKDSPLHF.